The clone carrying this T cell receptor (beta chain) was seen more than once but under ten times. Its specificity is unknown. This sample stems from a study of cytomegalovirus exposure and HLA in healthy donors. Study conclusions and caveats: Diagnosis of cytomegalovirus status made by the classifier reportedly showed high specificity and sensitivity. The study recorded fewer than 200 TCR beta chains that were cytomegalovirus-associated. In vitro, a few CMV-associated chains proved specific for CMV antigens.

The table came from immunoSEQ multiplex PCR; TCRdb's copy has only in-frame clones and leaves some out. Of 120,000 to 150,000 clones in the sample, about 88% were seen once. The CDR3 has 18 residues. Germline values: CDR1 LNHNV, CDR2 YYDKDF (reference sequence). The V gene end was trimmed by 1 base and the J gene end by 5 bases; junction bases not matched to a gene: 10. What was sequenced was PBMCs. This chain links TRBV15 with TRBJ2-4; TRBD2 matches 11 bases. The TCR originated in a man younger than 35 in good health and CMV-seropositive. CDR3: CATSRGPISGRGENIQYF. The CDR3 DNA sequence: TGTGCCACCAGCAGAGGACCCATTAGCGGGAGGGGGGAAAACATTCAGTACTTC.